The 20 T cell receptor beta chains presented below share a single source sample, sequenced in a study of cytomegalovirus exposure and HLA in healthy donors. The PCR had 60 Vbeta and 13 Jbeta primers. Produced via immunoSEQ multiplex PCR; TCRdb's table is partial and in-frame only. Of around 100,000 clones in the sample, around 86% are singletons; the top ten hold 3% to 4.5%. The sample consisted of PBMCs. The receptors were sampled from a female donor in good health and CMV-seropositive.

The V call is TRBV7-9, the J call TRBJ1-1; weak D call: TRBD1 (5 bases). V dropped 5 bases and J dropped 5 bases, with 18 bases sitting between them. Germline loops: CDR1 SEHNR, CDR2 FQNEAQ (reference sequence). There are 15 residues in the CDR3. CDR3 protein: CASSPWTKGETEAFF. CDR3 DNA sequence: TGTGCCAGCAGCCCGTGGACGAAAGGGGAAACTGAAGCTTTCTTT.

The CDR3 nucleotides are TGTGCCAGCAGCCCCTTCAGGATCCGGGACAAGAACACTGAAGCTTTCTTT. This gives the protein CASSPFRIRDKNTEAFF. The chain combines TRBV7-8 with TRBJ1-1; possibly TRBD1 for D (6 bases). This CDR3 contains 17 residues. Trimming pared 5 bases from V and 1 base from J, leaving 20 bases between. Germline-derived CDR1 and CDR2 are SGHVS and FQNEAQ. The full variable domain, its missing parts supplied by reference TRBV7-8 and TRBJ1-1, is GAGVSQSPRYKVAKRGQDVALRCDPISGHVSLFWYQQALGQGPEFLTYFQNEAQLDKSGLPSDRFFAERPEGSVSTLKIQRTQQEDSAVYLCASSPFRIRDKNTEAFFGQGTRLTVV.

CDR3 protein: CASSLTGVTEAFF. In DNA, the CDR3 is TGTGCCAGTAGTCTAACAGGGGTTACTGAAGCTTTCTTT. V gene TRBV19 combines with J gene TRBJ1-1; 7 nucleotides match TRBD1. With 5 bases clipped from V and 5 bases from J, the junction kept 5 bases outside the gene matches. Germline CDR1 reads LNHDA; CDR2 reads SQIVND (reference sequence). The CDR3 length is 13 residues.

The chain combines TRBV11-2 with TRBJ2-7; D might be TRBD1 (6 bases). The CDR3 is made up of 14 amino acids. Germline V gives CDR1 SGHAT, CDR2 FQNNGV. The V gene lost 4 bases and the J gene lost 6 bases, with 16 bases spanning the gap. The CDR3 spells CASSSSGTKSEQYF. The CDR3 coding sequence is TGTGCCAGCAGCTCCTCCGGGACAAAGTCCGAGCAGTACTTC. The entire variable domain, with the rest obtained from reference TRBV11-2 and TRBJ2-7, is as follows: EAGVAQSPRYKIIEKRQSVAFWCNPISGHATLYWYQQILGQGPKLLIQFQNNGVVDDSQLPKDRFSAERLKGVDSTLKIQPAKLEDSAVYLCASSSSGTKSEQYFGPGTRLTVT.

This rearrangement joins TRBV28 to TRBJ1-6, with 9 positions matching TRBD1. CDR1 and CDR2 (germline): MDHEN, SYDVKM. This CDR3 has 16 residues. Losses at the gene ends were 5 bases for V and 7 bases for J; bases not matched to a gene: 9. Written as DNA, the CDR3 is TGTGCCAGCAGTGCGCGACAGGGGGTAATAAATTCACCCCTCCACTTT. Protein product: CASSARQGVINSPLHF.

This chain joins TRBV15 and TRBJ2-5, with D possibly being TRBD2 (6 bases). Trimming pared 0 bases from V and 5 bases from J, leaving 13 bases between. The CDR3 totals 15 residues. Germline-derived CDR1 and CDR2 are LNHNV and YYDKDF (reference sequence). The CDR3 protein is CATSREFGGGETQYF. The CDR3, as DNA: TGTGCCACCAGCAGAGAATTCGGTGGGGGGGAGACCCAGTACTTC.

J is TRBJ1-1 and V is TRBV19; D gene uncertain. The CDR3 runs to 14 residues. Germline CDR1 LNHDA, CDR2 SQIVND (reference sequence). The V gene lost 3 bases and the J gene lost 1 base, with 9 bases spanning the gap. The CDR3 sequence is CASSMLSGNTEAFF. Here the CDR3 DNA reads TGTGCCAGTAGTATGTTATCAGGGAACACTGAAGCTTTCTTT. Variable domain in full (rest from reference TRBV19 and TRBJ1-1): DGGITQSPKYLFRKEGQNVTLSCEQNLNHDAMYWYRQDPGQGLRLIYYSQIVNDFQKGDIAEGYSVSREKKESFPLTVTSAQKNPTAFYLCASSMLSGNTEAFFGQGTRLTVV.

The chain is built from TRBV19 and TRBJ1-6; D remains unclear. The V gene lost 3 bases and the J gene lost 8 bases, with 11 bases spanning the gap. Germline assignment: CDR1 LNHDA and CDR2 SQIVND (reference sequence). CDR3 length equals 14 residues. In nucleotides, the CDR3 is TGTGCCAGTAGTATTCCGGGAGAGCATTCACCCCTCCACTTT. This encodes CASSIPGEHSPLHF.

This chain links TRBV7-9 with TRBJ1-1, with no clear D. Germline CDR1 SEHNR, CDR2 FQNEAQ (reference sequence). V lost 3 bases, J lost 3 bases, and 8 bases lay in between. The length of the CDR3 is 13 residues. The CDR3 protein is CASSLRRDTEAFF. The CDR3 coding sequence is TGTGCCAGCAGCTTGAGGCGTGACACTGAAGCTTTCTTT.

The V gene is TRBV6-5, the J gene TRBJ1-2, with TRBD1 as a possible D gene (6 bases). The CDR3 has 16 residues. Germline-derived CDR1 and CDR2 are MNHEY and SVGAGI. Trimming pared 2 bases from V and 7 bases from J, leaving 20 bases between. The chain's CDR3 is CASSYPTVQGLSGYTF. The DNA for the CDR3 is TGTGCCAGCAGTTACCCAACCGTACAGGGCCTGAGTGGCTACACCTTC.

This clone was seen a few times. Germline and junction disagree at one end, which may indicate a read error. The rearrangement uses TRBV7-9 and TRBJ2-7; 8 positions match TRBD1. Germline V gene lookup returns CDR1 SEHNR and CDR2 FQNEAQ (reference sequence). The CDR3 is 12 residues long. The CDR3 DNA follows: TGTTCCAGCAGCTCCGACAGGGGCGAGCAGTACTTC. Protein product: CSSSSDRGEQYF.

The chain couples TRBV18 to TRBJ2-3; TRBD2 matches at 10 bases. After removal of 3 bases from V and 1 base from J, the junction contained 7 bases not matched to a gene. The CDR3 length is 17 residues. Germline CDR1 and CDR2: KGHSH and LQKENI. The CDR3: CASSPDLAGVGTDTQYF. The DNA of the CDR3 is TGTGCCAGCTCACCGGATCTAGCGGGAGTGGGCACAGATACGCAGTATTTT. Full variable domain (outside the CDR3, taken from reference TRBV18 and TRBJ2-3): NAGVMQNPRHLVRRRGQEARLRCSPMKGHSHVYWYRQLPEEGLKFMVYLQKENIIDESGMPKERFSAEFPKEGPSILRIQQVVRGDSAAYFCASSPDLAGVGTDTQYFGPGTRLTVL.

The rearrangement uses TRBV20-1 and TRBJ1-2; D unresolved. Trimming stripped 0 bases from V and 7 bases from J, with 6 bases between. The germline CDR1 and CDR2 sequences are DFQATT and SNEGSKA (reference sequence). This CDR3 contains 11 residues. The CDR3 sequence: CSARDTSGYTF. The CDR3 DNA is TGCAGTGCTAGAGATACGAGTGGCTACACCTTC.

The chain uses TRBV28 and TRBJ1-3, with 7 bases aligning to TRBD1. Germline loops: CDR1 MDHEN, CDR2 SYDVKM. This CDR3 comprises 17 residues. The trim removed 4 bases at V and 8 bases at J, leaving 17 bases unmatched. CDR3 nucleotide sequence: TGTGCCAGCAGTTCAGTCGGTATCGTAGGGGGCCAGGACACCATATATTTT. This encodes CASSSVGIVGGQDTIYF.

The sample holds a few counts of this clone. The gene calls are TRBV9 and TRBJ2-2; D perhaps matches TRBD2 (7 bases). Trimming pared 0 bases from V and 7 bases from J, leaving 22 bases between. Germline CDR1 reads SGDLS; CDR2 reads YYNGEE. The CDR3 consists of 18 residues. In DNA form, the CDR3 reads TGTGCCAGCAGCGTAGATTTCTTGGGGGGGGGCCTGGGCGGGGAGCTGTTTTTT. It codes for CASSVDFLGGGLGGELFF. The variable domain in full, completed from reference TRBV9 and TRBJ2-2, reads DSGVTQTPKHLITATGQRVTLRCSPRSGDLSVYWYQQSLDQGLQFLIQYYNGEERAKGNILERFSAQQFPDLHSELNLSSLELGDSALYFCASSVDFLGGGLGGELFFGEGSRLTVL.

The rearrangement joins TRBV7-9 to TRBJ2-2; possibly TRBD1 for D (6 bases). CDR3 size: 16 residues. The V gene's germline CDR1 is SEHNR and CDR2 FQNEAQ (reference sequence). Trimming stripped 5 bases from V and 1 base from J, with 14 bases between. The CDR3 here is CASSPRGQRNTGELFF. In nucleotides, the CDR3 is TGTGCCAGCAGCCCGCGTGGACAGAGGAACACCGGGGAGCTGTTTTTT.

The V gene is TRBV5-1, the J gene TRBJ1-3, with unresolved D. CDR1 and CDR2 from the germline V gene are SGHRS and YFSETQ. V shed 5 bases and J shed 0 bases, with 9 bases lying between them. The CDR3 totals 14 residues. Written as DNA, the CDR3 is TGCGCCAGCAGAGTGTCAGACTCTGGAAACACCATATATTTT. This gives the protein CASRVSDSGNTIYF.

CDR3 protein: CASSSRQGPQETQYF. Written as DNA, the CDR3 is TGCGCCAGCAGTTCCAGACAGGGGCCTCAAGAGACCCAGTACTTC. The chain has TRBV5-1 and TRBJ2-5; 8 bases agree with TRBD1. V lost 5 bases, J lost 2 bases, and 8 bases stayed unmatched. Germline values: CDR1 SGHRS, CDR2 YFSETQ. The CDR3 runs to 15 residues.

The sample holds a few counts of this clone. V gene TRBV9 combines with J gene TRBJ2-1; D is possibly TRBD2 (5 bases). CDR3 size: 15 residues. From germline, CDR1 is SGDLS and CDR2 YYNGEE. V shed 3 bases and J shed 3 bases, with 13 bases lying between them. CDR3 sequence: CASSARGWIYNEQFF. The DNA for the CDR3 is TGTGCCAGCAGCGCCCGAGGGTGGATCTACAATGAGCAGTTCTTC.

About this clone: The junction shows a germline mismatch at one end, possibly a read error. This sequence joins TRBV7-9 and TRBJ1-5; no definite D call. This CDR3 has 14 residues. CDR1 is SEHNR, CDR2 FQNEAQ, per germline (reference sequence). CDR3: CSSSSSTGNQPQHF. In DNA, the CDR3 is TGTTCCAGCAGCTCAAGTACAGGCAATCAGCCCCAGCATTTT.